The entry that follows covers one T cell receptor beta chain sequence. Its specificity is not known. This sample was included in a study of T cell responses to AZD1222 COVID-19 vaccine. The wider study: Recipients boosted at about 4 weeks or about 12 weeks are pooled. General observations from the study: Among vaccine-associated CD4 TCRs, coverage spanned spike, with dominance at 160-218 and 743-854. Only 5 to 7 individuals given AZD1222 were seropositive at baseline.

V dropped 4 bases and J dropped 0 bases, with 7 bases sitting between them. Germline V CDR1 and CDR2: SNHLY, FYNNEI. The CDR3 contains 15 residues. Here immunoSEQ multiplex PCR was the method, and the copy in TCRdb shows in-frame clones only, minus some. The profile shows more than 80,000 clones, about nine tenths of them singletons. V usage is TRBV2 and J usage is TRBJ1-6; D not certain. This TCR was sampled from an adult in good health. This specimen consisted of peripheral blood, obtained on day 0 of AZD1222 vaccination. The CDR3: CASSGDISYNSPLHF. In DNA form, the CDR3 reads TGTGCCAGCAGTGGAGACATCTCCTATAATTCACCCCTCCACTTT.